This TCR beta chain appears in the sequencing data of a study of siplizumab effects on memory and regulatory T cells. V gave up 0 bases and J gave up 12 bases, with 11 bases separating them. CDR1 SGHVS and CDR2 FNYEAQ come from the germline V gene. The CDR3 runs to 12 residues. Sequenced by immunoSEQ multiplex PCR; TCRdb stores in-frame clones only, minus some. The table has 70,000 to 95,000 clones, 96% seen once; the top ten hold 0.025% to 0.035%. Study-level points and caveats: Proliferating siplizumab-culture Treg suppressive function went unconfirmed. Memory cells seemed less diverse than naive T cells, which seemed major alloresponse contributors.

Concerning this clone: Its antigen is undetermined.

The rearrangement joins TRBV7-6 to TRBJ1-2; D possibly corresponds to TRBD1 (5 bases). This clonotype was sampled from a human donor in good health. The sequencing input was naive CD4+ T cells sorted from blood. Here the CDR3 reads CASSLAGMDNTF. The CDR3 nucleotides are TGTGCCAGCAGCTTAGCAGGGATGGACAACACCTTC.